These T cell receptor beta chains were read from a single sample in a study of Ad26.COV2.S vaccination and SARS-CoV-2 variants. This table comes from immunoSEQ multiplex PCR, and its TCRdb copy is limited to in-frame clones, with some not included. Counted here are about 400,000 clones, 80% to 95% occurring once; the ten biggest clones make up approximately 1.7%. Sample: peripheral blood, taken in a trial of Ad26.COV2.S vaccine versus placebo. These receptors were obtained from a person between 18 and 65 years old who received the Ad26.COV2.S COVID-19 vaccine or a placebo. Each CDR3 is given with its conserved first and last residue. The D gene is left open where the match is weak. Expanded clones are given a class, and other clones once, few, many or no size at all.

V	J	size	D	DNA	CDR3
TRBV6-2/TRBV6-3	TRBJ2-7	NA	TRBD1	TGTGCCAGCAGTTACCCAATGGGACAGCCGAGGCCCTACGAGCAGTACTTC	CASSYPMGQPRPYEQYF
TRBV24-1	TRBJ2-5	NA	NA	TGTGCCACCAGCACAGGGATCCAAGAGACCCAGTACTTC	CATSTGIQETQYF
TRBV7-9	TRBJ1-4	NA	TRBD1	TGTGCCAGCAGCTTAGGACAGGGGATTGTTGAAAAACTGTTTTTT	CASSLGQGIVEKLFF
TRBV19	TRBJ1-5	NA	NA	TGTGCCAGTAGTATACAATCGACAGGCTATAGCAATCAGCCCCAGCATTTT	CASSIQSTGYSNQPQHF
TRBV27	TRBJ2-7	NA	TRBD1	TGTGCCAGCAGTTTAGGCCCAGGGGGTGCTCCTTACGAGCAGTACTTC	CASSLGPGGAPYEQYF
TRBV9	TRBJ2-3	NA	NA	TGTGCCAGCAGCGTAGGTGTCGGGGGATACACAGATACGCAGTATTTT	CASSVGVGGYTDTQYF
TRBV18	TRBJ1-2	NA	NA	TGTGCCAGCTCAAGAAGCGGGGCGGGACTGAGTTCGGAGGGCTACACCTTC	CASSRSGAGLSSEGYTF
TRBV19	TRBJ1-5	NA	NA	TGTGCCAGTAGTCGGGAAGGGAATCAGCCCCAGCATTTT	CASSREGNQPQHF
TRBV7-8	TRBJ2-7	NA	NA	TGTGCCAGCAGCTTAACGGGGGGCTCCCACGAGCAGTACTTC	CASSLTGGSHEQYF
TRBV30	TRBJ2-1	NA	NA	TGTGCCTGGAGTGAAGGCGGGGTCCATGAGCAGTTCTTC	CAWSEGGVHEQFF
TRBV10-3	TRBJ2-1	NA	TRBD2	TGTGCCATCAGCCGGGGGGGGTTCTTCGGTGACAATGAGCAGTTCTTC	CAISRGGFFGDNEQFF
TRBV18	TRBJ2-1	once	NA	TGTGCCAGCTCCGGAATCCGGGTCGGTGGGTACAATGAGCAGTTCTTC	CASSGIRVGGYNEQFF
TRBV20-1	TRBJ2-5	few	NA	TGCAGTGCTAGGAAAGAGACCCAGTACTTC	CSARKETQYF
TRBV11-2	TRBJ2-7	NA	NA	TGTGCCAGCAGCCGAGGGACACTCTACGAGCAGTACTTC	CASSRGTLYEQYF
TRBV27	TRBJ2-2	NA	TRBD2	TGTGCCAGCAGTCTGAAGGGACTAGCGGGGGCCCTCACCGGGGAGCTGTTTTTT	CASSLKGLAGALTGELFF
TRBV6-2/TRBV6-3	TRBJ1-1	NA	NA	TGTGCCAGCAGCCTCGCCTGGGGTCTTCGGACGAACACTGAAGCTTTCTTT	CASSLAWGLRTNTEAFF
TRBV6-1	TRBJ2-2	NA	NA	TGTGCCAGCAGTGAAATGGCGGTGAACACCGGGGAGCTGTTTTTT	CASSEMAVNTGELFF
TRBV27	TRBJ2-1	NA	NA	TGTGCCAGCAGTGTCGGAGGGGGCTATGAGCAGTTCTTC	CASSVGGGYEQFF
TRBV5-1	TRBJ2-5	NA	TRBD2	TGCGCCAGCAGCTTGTTGCTCCCCGGCGGCGGGGGTCCACAAGAGACCCAGTACTTC	CASSLLLPGGGGPQETQYF
TRBV19	TRBJ2-1	NA	TRBD1	TGTGCCAGTAGTAAATGGACAGGGCCTGACCAGTACAATGAGCAGTTCTTC	CASSKWTGPDQYNEQFF
TRBV2	TRBJ1-6	NA	TRBD1	TGTGCCAGCAGTGACCAGGGGGGACAGGGGGGCTCACCCCTCCACTTT	CASSDQGGQGGSPLHF
TRBV27	TRBJ1-1	NA	TRBD1	TGTGCCAGCAGTTTACCCCCAGACAGGGCTGGGGCCACTGAAGCTTTCTTT	CASSLPPDRAGATEAFF
TRBV28	TRBJ1-4	NA	NA	TGTGCCAGCAGTTTAGGCGGGGGTAATGAAAAACTGTTTTTT	CASSLGGGNEKLFF